The following is a T cell receptor beta chain sequence with its context. The ends were cut back, 2 bases at V and 1 base at J, with 11 bases in the middle. The length of the CDR3 is 15 residues. CDR1 is MNHEY and CDR2 is SVGAGI in the germline V gene. Clones were read by immunoSEQ multiplex PCR, and TCRdb kept only the in-frame ones, dropping some. The profile shows around 81,000 clones, 88% of them singletons. The data belong to a study of OX40 agonist ivuxolimab in advanced cancers. This material consisted of CD4+ or CD8+ T cells sorted from blood, taken in a trial of the OX40 agonist ivuxolimab. The receptor comes from an adult with an advanced solid tumor such as melanoma, head and neck, liver or kidney cancer. The genes are TRBV6-5 and TRBJ1-1; TRBD1 might be the D (6 bases). CDR3 residues: CASSYRATGNTEAFF. In nucleotides, the CDR3 is TGTGCCAGCAGTTACCGCGCGACAGGGAACACTGAAGCTTTCTTT.